The present entry profiles one TCR beta chain with its context. Profiled with immunoSEQ multiplex PCR; TCRdb holds only in-frame clones, not every one. The data show about 140,000 clones, with 82% seen just once and about 4% held by the top ten. This CDR3 region has 20 residues. V trimming: 0 bases; J trimming: 4 bases; junction bases outside the gene matches: 16. The germline gives CDR1 MGHRA, CDR2 YSYEKL. These data are taken from a study of blood T cell repertoires in COVID-19. Input material: peripheral blood. V is TRBV4-1 and J is TRBJ1-4, with TRBD1 identical over 8 bases. The origin of this receptor is a woman of 80 years or more with acute or convalescent COVID-19. The CDR3 loop reads CASSQDRRARPGQDNEKLFF. Here the CDR3 DNA reads TGCGCCAGCAGCCAAGATAGGAGGGCACGACCGGGACAGGATAATGAAAAACTGTTTTTT.